These T cell receptor beta chains were read from a single sample in a study of cytomegalovirus exposure and HLA in healthy donors. The method was immunoSEQ multiplex PCR; TCRdb's version includes in-frame clones alone and lacks a portion of them. The table lists more than 110,000 clones, approximately 80% of them singletons. Sequencing was done on a sample of PBMCs. The receptors were gathered from a man aged 18 to 30 in good health and CMV-seronegative. Each CDR3 is given with its conserved first and last residue. The D gene is left open where the match is weak. A clone size is listed for some rows: how often the clone was seen (once, few, many), or a class if it is expanded.

CASSLGPTAYGYTF	TGTGCCAGCAGCTTAGGTCCGACAGCATATGGCTACACCTTC	.	.	TRBV11-2	TRBJ1-2
CASSLEGGVSFQETQYF	TGCGCCAGCAGCTTGGAAGGCGGGGTGAGCTTCCAAGAGACCCAGTACTTC	.	.	TRBV5-1	TRBJ2-5
CASSLSGGMASNQPQHF	TGTGCCAGCAGCCTTTCCGGAGGTATGGCGAGCAATCAGCCCCAGCATTTT	.	.	TRBV4-2	TRBJ1-5
CTSSEIGADYGYTF	TGCACCAGCAGTGAGATTGGGGCAGACTATGGCTACACCTTC	.	.	TRBV10-2	TRBJ1-2
CASSPNPGTGVDEQFF	TGTGCCAGCTCACCAAACCCCGGGACAGGGGTCGATGAGCAGTTCTTC	TRBD1	.	TRBV18	TRBJ2-1
CSVSSTGLPNQPQHF	TGCAGCGTCTCATCAACAGGGCTACCGAATCAGCCCCAGCATTTT	.	.	TRBV29-1	TRBJ1-5
CASQDGRGRIYGYTF	TGTGCCAGTCAGGACGGCAGGGGGCGAATCTATGGCTACACCTTC	TRBD1	.	TRBV19	TRBJ1-2
CASRGQGAGTGELFF	TGTGCTAGTAGGGGACAGGGGGCTGGCACCGGGGAGCTGTTTTTT	TRBD1	once	TRBV12-5	TRBJ2-2
CASSRTGTDTGELFF	TGTGCCAGCTCCAGGACCGGGACAGACACCGGGGAGCTGTTTTTT	TRBD1	.	TRBV2	TRBJ2-2
CASSVVGQGNGGELFF	TGTGCCAGCAGCGTAGTGGGACAGGGTAACGGCGGGGAGCTGTTTTTT	TRBD1	.	TRBV9	TRBJ2-2
CASSPSYLEGAHEQYF	TGCGCCAGCAGCCCATCTTACTTAGAGGGGGCCCACGAGCAGTACTTC	TRBD1	.	TRBV5-1	TRBJ2-7
CASSPSSRANVLTF	TGTGCCAGCAGCCCCAGTTCTCGGGCCAACGTCCTGACTTTC	.	.	TRBV7-6	TRBJ2-6
CASRPAVPTDTQYF	TGTGCCAGTAGACCAGCGGTACCCACAGATACGCAGTATTTT	.	.	TRBV19	TRBJ2-3
CASSTGTTNEKLFF	TGTGCCAGTAGTACAGGGACAACTAATGAAAAACTGTTTTTT	.	.	TRBV19	TRBJ1-4
CASSNYRDKDEQYF	TGTGCCAGCAGTAACTACCGGGACAAAGACGAGCAGTACTTC	.	.	TRBV28	TRBJ2-7
CASSLEGQSTEAFF	TGTGCCAGCAGCTTGGAGGGACAGTCAACTGAAGCTTTCTTT	TRBD1	.	TRBV5-4	TRBJ1-1
CASSLPGQESYEQYF	TGTGCCAGCAGCCTCCCGGGACAAGAGTCCTACGAGCAGTACTTC	.	.	TRBV21-1	TRBJ2-7
CASSLRTREGSVYNEQFF	TGCGCCAGCAGCTTAAGGACTCGGGAGGGGTCCGTATACAATGAGCAGTTCTTC	TRBD2	once	TRBV5-1	TRBJ2-1
CASSQDPTESSGNTIYF	TGCGCCAGCAGCCAAGATCCGACAGAGTCCTCTGGAAACACCATATATTTT	.	once	TRBV4-1	TRBJ1-3
CASSEPPGTQYF	TGTGCCAGCAGTGAGCCTCCCGGGACCCAGTACTTC	.	.	TRBV6-1	TRBJ2-5
CASSQASGRDGYTF	TGTGCCAGCTCACAAGCGTCAGGGCGAGATGGCTACACCTTC	.	.	TRBV18	TRBJ1-2
CASRHGQGGSGYTF	TGTGCCAGCAGACATGGACAGGGAGGCTCTGGCTACACCTTC	TRBD1	.	TRBV6-1	TRBJ1-2
CAWRAGGAQQYF	TGTGCCTGGAGGGCAGGGGGCGCTCAGCAGTACTTC	TRBD1	.	TRBV30	TRBJ2-5
CASSVASSGGADEQFF	TGTGCCAGCAGCGTAGCATCTAGCGGGGGGGCGGATGAGCAGTTCTTC	TRBD2	.	TRBV9	TRBJ2-1
CASSPADTGGIQPQHF	TGTGCCAGCAGCCCCGCTGATACAGGGGGCATTCAGCCCCAGCATTTT	TRBD1	.	TRBV7-2	TRBJ1-5
CASSYDGQGGNSPLHF	TGTGCCAGCAGCTATGATGGACAGGGGGGAAATTCACCCCTCCACTTT	TRBD1	.	TRBV11-3	TRBJ1-6
CASSFEGLSSYEQYF	TGTGCCAGCAGTTTCGAGGGTTTGAGCTCCTACGAGCAGTACTTC	.	.	TRBV28	TRBJ2-7
CAWIRKAGNTMGGYTF	TGTGCCTGGATCAGGAAGGCAGGGAACACAATGGGTGGCTACACCTTC	.	.	TRBV30	TRBJ1-2
CAWSKTGAGNTIYF	TGTGCCTGGAGCAAGACGGGAGCTGGAAACACCATATATTTT	.	.	TRBV30	TRBJ1-3
CASSPRSSRTGGVETQYF	TGTGCCAGCAGCCCCCGGTCTTCTCGGACAGGGGGCGTAGAGACCCAGTACTTC	TRBD1	few	TRBV5-4	TRBJ2-5
CASSPSQGARYGYTF	TGTGCCAGCAGTCCATCTCAGGGGGCAAGATATGGCTACACCTTC	TRBD1	.	TRBV28	TRBJ1-2
CASSPHGGVEQYF	TGTGCCAGCAGCCCGCATGGGGGGGTCGAGCAGTACTTC	TRBD2	.	TRBV7-2	TRBJ2-7
CASSLGQSSYNEQFF	TGCGCCAGCAGCCTGGGACAGAGCTCCTACAATGAGCAGTTCTTC	TRBD1	.	TRBV5-1	TRBJ2-1
CSVVGENSYNEQFF	TGCAGCGTTGTAGGGGAAAACTCCTACAATGAGCAGTTCTTC	.	.	TRBV29-1	TRBJ2-1
CEWTWAGGSFRTGELFF	TGTGAATGGACGTGGGCAGGGGGCTCTTTCAGGACCGGGGAGCTGTTTTTT	TRBD1	few	TRBV10-3	TRBJ2-2